A single sample is the source of the 27 T cell receptor beta chains below, sequenced in a study of CD8 T cells in ankylosing spondylitis. Study findings and constraints: It appeared that ankylosing spondylitis blood was characterized by a TCR beta motif of several highly homologous variants.

Each CDR3 protein gets one entry after TCRdb re-called the 5' RACE reads with MiXCR. The table includes roughly 300,000 distinct CDR3 sequences, roughly 8% detected once. No cognate antigen is known for these TCRs. The sequenced sample was blood, either unsorted or a sorted T cell fraction (not recorded which). All receptors derive from a male donor with ankylosing spondylitis.

This clonotype was picked up many times. The chain combines TRBV5-1 with TRBJ2-7; D not certain. The CDR3 runs to 14 residues. Trimming pared 2 bases from V and 6 bases from J, leaving 15 bases between. Germline loops: CDR1 SGHRS, CDR2 YFSETQ. CDR3 DNA: TGCGCCAGCAGCTTAGGATTAAACGTGGGCGAGCAGTACTTC. The encoded protein is CASSLGLNVGEQYF.

This clonotype has more than one count but fewer than ten. The chain uses TRBV19 and TRBJ2-3; D remains unclear. This CDR3 region has 12 residues. Germline assignment: CDR1 LNHDA and CDR2 SQIVND (reference sequence). Trimming left V 6 bases short and J 5 bases short, with 9 bases between. CDR3 in DNA: TGTGCCAGTAGAGACCCTGGAGATACGCAGTATTTT. This gives the protein CASRDPGDTQYF.

This rearrangement joins TRBV24-1 to TRBJ2-2, with D possibly called TRBD1 or TRBD2 (5 bases each). Germline CDR1 KGHDR, CDR2 SFDVKD. The CDR3 covers 15 residues. Deletions cut 4 bases from V and 5 bases from J, with 13 bases between. CDR3 bases: TGTGCCACCAGTGACAGGGACGGATATACCGGGGAGCTGTTTTTT. Protein sequence: CATSDRDGYTGELFF.

This chain uses TRBV5-6 with TRBJ2-1; D ambiguous. Trimming took off 4 bases at V and 0 bases at J, with 11 bases between the two ends. Germline V gene lookup returns CDR1 SGHDT and CDR2 YYEEEE. The CDR3 is made up of 15 amino acids. CDR3 sequence (DNA): TGTGCCAGCAGCCGACTCGGCCCCTCCTACAATGAGCAGTTCTTC. This sequence encodes CASSRLGPSYNEQFF.

The genes are TRBV30 and TRBJ2-3; 8 bases are a match to TRBD2. The germline CDR1 and CDR2 sequences are GTSNPN and SVGIG (reference sequence). Trimming removed 2 bases from V and 2 bases from J; junction bases left unmatched: 9. This CDR3 has 16 amino acids. The CDR3 sequence is CAWSKPGLDPTDTQYF. CDR3 nucleotide sequence: TGTGCCTGGAGTAAACCGGGACTAGACCCCACAGATACGCAGTATTTT.

The chain carries TRBV29-1 and TRBJ2-7; 9 bases agree with TRBD1. Germline CDR1 reads SQVTM; CDR2 reads ANQGSEA. This CDR3 spans 14 amino acids. V lost 6 bases to trimming and J lost 3 bases; unmatched junction nucleotides: 9. The DNA of the CDR3 is TGCAGCGTCTTCGACAGGGGGACTCTCTACGAGCAGTACTTC. Its translation is CSVFDRGTLYEQYF.

The table lists this clonotype with many counts. This chain links TRBV7-8 with TRBJ2-1; tentatively, D is TRBD2 (6 bases). The CDR3 sequence is 15 residues long. V lost 4 bases and J 5 bases, leaving 15 bases between the germline ends. Germline V gives CDR1 SGHVS, CDR2 FQNEAQ. In DNA, the CDR3 is TGTGCCAGCAGCTCAACGGGAGTGTGGAACAATGAGCAGTTCTTC. This sequence encodes CASSSTGVWNNEQFF.

A few counts support this clonotype. The V gene is TRBV6-2 or TRBV6-3, the J gene TRBJ1-5; 7 nucleotides match TRBD1. The length of the CDR3 is 20 residues. Germline V gene data show CDR1 as MNHEY and CDR2 as SVGEGT. Losses at the gene ends were 2 bases for V and 2 bases for J; bases not matched to a gene: 18. The CDR3 sequence: CASSYDGMTGRGEGNQPQHF. For the CDR3, the DNA is TGTGCCAGCAGTTACGATGGGATGACAGGGAGGGGGGAAGGCAATCAGCCCCAGCATTTT.

This clonotype occurred many times. The chain uses TRBV6-1 and TRBJ1-1; D perhaps matches TRBD1 (5 bases). Germline lookup yields CDR1 MNHNS and CDR2 SASEGT. The germline V and J ends were trimmed by 6 bases and 3 bases, with 17 bases remaining between them. This CDR3 is built from 15 residues. CDR3 protein: CASRAQVSVDTEAFF. CDR3 DNA sequence: TGTGCCAGCAGGGCACAGGTTTCGGTGGACACTGAAGCTTTCTTT.

The chain joins TRBV27 to TRBJ2-3; a weak D match, TRBD2 (6 bases). The CDR3 consists of 13 residues. V was clipped by 9 bases and J by 9 bases, with 19 bases between them. The germline V gene has CDR1 MNHEY and CDR2 SMNVEV (reference sequence). The CDR3 DNA follows: TGTGCCAGAGGAGGGACGTTCAGGTGGACGCAGTATTTT. Its protein product is CARGGTFRWTQYF.

The V gene is TRBV5-1, the J gene TRBJ1-1, with D possibly being TRBD1 (5 bases). Germline-derived CDR1 and CDR2 are SGHRS and YFSETQ. This CDR3 contains 14 residues. The V and J ends lost 0 bases and 4 bases respectively, with 10 bases between them. The CDR3 DNA reads TGCGCCAGCAGCTTGGGTTCGGGGACCACTGAAGCTTTCTTT. As protein: CASSLGSGTTEAFF. Full variable domain (outside the CDR3, taken from reference TRBV5-1 and TRBJ1-1): KAGVTQTPRYLIKTRGQQVTLSCSPISGHRSVSWYQQTPGQGLQFLFEYFSETQRNKGNFPGRFSGRQFSNSRSEMNVSTLELGDSALYLCASSLGSGTTEAFFGQGTRLTVV.

This clonotype was seen at least ten times. This rearrangement joins TRBV13 to TRBJ1-6; a possible D gene is TRBD1 (6 bases). Germline V CDR1 and CDR2: PRHDT, FYEKMQ (reference sequence). Trimming pared 11 bases from V and 7 bases from J, leaving 21 bases between. The CDR3 sequence is 15 residues long. In nucleotides, the CDR3 is TGTGCCTCCAGGCGGGGGCCGGTATTGAATTCACCCCTCCACTTT. It yields the protein CASRRGPVLNSPLHF.

This sequence joins TRBV5-1 and TRBJ2-1; the match to TRBD2 covers 14 bases. Losses at the gene ends were 5 bases for V and 7 bases for J; bases not matched to a gene: 5. Germline V gives CDR1 SGHRS, CDR2 YFSETQ. The CDR3 has 15 amino acids. This chain's CDR3 is CASSGLAGGGNEQFF. In nucleotides, the CDR3 is TGCGCCAGCAGTGGACTAGCGGGAGGCGGGAATGAGCAGTTCTTC.

This clonotype came up a few times. CDR3 region: CASTRQPLSYNEQFF. The CDR3 nucleotides read TGTGCCAGCACCAGACAGCCTCTCTCCTACAATGAGCAGTTCTTC. The chain is built from TRBV6-1 and TRBJ2-1, with D tentatively TRBD1 (5 bases). This CDR3 has 15 residues. V lost 7 bases and J lost 0, with 13 bases in between. Germline CDR1 MNHNS, CDR2 SASEGT.

This clonotype was counted at least ten times. The J gene is TRBJ1-2, the V gene TRBV4-3, with TRBD1 as a possible D gene (5 bases). Germline lookup yields CDR1 LGHNA and CDR2 YSLEER. Between the trimmed V and J ends, which lost 0 bases and 3 bases, there was a span of 11 bases. The CDR3 runs 15 residues. The CDR3 is CASSQDPGQDYGYTF. CDR3 DNA: TGCGCCAGCAGCCAAGACCCGGGGCAGGACTATGGCTACACCTTC.

The gene calls are TRBV6-5 and TRBJ2-7; the D gene is possibly TRBD1 (5 bases). Germline loops: CDR1 MNHEY, CDR2 SVGAGI. Trimming took 4 bases from V and 2 from J, leaving 15 bases between them. CDR3 size: 15 residues. CDR3 region: CASSWVGARPYEQYF. The CDR3 DNA is TGTGCCAGCAGTTGGGTAGGGGCGCGGCCCTACGAGCAGTACTTC.

This chain joins TRBV20-1 and TRBJ1-2; a possible D gene is TRBD1 (5 bases). Germline CDR1 is DFQATT and CDR2 is SNEGSKA (reference sequence). V lost 2 bases and J lost 2, with 15 bases in between. The CDR3 runs to 15 residues. Here the CDR3 DNA reads TGCAGTGCTAGACCTGCGGGGGAAGTAAACTATGGCTACACCTTC. Translating it yields CSARPAGEVNYGYTF.

This clonotype was observed a few times. The rearrangement joins TRBV20-1 to TRBJ2-1, with 14 positions matching TRBD2. CDR3 length: 15 amino acids. Per germline, CDR1 DFQATT and CDR2 SNEGSKA (reference sequence). Trimming at V came to 1 base and at J to 10 bases, leaving 6 bases not matched to a gene. The CDR3 nucleotides read TGCAGTGCTAGAGGCGGACTAGCGGGAGGTCTCGAGCAGTTCTTC. This sequence encodes CSARGGLAGGLEQFF.

The chain uses TRBV29-1 and TRBJ2-1, with 10 bases fitting TRBD2. The V gene end was trimmed by 6 bases and the J gene end by 2 bases; junction bases not matched to a gene: 10. From germline, CDR1 is SQVTM and CDR2 ANQGSEA. The CDR3 covers 16 residues. The CDR3 loop is CSVRTSGPTPYNEQFF. In DNA form, the CDR3 reads TGCAGCGTCAGGACTAGCGGCCCCACTCCCTACAATGAGCAGTTCTTC.

This rearrangement joins TRBV12-3 or TRBV12-4 to TRBJ2-3; 7 bases agree with TRBD1. V lost 5 bases, J lost 6 bases, and 5 bases stayed unmatched. This CDR3 is built from 13 residues. CDR3 amino acids: CASSLTGLDTQYF. CDR3 DNA sequence: TGTGCCAGCAGTCTGACAGGGTTGGATACGCAGTATTTT.

The V call is TRBV12-3 or TRBV12-4, the J call TRBJ1-1, with TRBD1 matching 8 bases. V lost 5 bases to trimming and J lost 4 bases; unmatched junction nucleotides: 6. The CDR3 sequence is 14 residues long. Written as DNA, the CDR3 is TGTGCCAGCAGTCTTACAGGGGGAACCACTGAAGCTTTCTTT. This sequence encodes CASSLTGGTTEAFF.

The gene calls are TRBV3-1 and TRBJ2-7; 9 nucleotides match TRBD1. From germline, CDR1 is LGHDT and CDR2 YNNKEL (reference sequence). This CDR3 is built from 14 residues. V was pared by 3 bases and J by 6 bases, with 6 bases of the junction left unmatched. CDR3 nucleotides: TGTGCCAGCAGCCAGTTACAGGGGGCCTCCGAGCAGTACTTC. Protein product: CASSQLQGASEQYF.

This clonotype has more than one count but fewer than ten. The chain employs TRBV6-1 and TRBJ1-3; possibly TRBD1 for D (5 bases). Germline CDR1 is MNHNS and CDR2 is SASEGT. The CDR3 runs to 16 residues. The V gene lost 6 bases and the J gene lost 0 bases, with 15 bases spanning the gap. The CDR3, as DNA: TGTGCCAGCAGCCGAACTCCAGGGTTCTCTGGAAACACCATATATTTT. Protein product: CASSRTPGFSGNTIYF.

V is TRBV10-3 and J is TRBJ2-3; 9 bases map to TRBD1. The CDR3 is made up of 16 amino acids. Germline-derived CDR1 and CDR2 are ENHRY and SYGVKD. V trimming: 6 bases; J trimming: 7 bases; junction bases outside the gene matches: 14. The CDR3 bases are TGTGCCATCAGGAAGACAGGGGGTACCTGGGCGCATACGCAGTATTTT. This codes for CAIRKTGGTWAHTQYF.

This clonotype was seen ten or more times. This chain joins TRBV7-2 and TRBJ2-5, with 8 bases aligning to TRBD2. Germline V lookup: CDR1 SGHTA, CDR2 FQGNSA. The CDR3 is made up of 15 amino acids. V was clipped by 5 bases and J by 1 base; unmatched bases: 6. Written as DNA, the CDR3 is TGTGCCAGCAGCCTTGCAACTAGCGGCCAAGAGACCCAGTACTTC. This gives the protein CASSLATSGQETQYF.

The chain employs TRBV5-1 and TRBJ2-3; tentative D call: TRBD2 (5 bases). The length of the CDR3 is 15 residues. Per germline, CDR1 SGHRS and CDR2 YFSETQ. The V and J ends lost 0 bases and 0 bases respectively, with 8 bases between them. The CDR3 here is CASSLDTGSTDTQYF. The CDR3 DNA reads TGCGCCAGCAGCTTGGATACGGGAAGCACAGATACGCAGTATTTT.

In this sample, this clonotype turned up many times. The chain joins TRBV7-2 to TRBJ1-1; D gene uncertain. Germline loops: CDR1 SGHTA, CDR2 FQGNSA. The V end was cut by 2 bases, the J end by 6 bases, with 7 bases between. The CDR3 runs 12 residues. The CDR3 region has the DNA TGTGCCAGCAGCTTAAGGCCCGCTGAAGCTTTCTTT. This gives the protein CASSLRPAEAFF.